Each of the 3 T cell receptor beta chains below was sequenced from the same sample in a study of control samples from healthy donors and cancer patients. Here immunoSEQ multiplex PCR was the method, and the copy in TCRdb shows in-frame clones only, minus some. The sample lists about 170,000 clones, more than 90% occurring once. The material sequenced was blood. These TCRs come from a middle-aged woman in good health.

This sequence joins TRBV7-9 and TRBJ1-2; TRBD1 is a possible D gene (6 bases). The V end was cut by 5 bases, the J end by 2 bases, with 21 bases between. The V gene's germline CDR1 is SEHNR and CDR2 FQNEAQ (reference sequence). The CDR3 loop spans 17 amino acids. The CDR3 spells CASSAAGQSGVNYGYTF. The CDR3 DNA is TGTGCCAGCAGCGCCGCCGGACAGTCGGGGGTAAACTATGGCTACACCTTC.

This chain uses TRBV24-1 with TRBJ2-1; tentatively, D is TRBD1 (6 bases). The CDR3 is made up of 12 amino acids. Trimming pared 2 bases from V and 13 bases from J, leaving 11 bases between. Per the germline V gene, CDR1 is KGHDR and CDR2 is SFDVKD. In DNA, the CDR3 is TGTGCCACCAGTGATTATGCAGGGGACCAGTTCTTC. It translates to CATSDYAGDQFF.

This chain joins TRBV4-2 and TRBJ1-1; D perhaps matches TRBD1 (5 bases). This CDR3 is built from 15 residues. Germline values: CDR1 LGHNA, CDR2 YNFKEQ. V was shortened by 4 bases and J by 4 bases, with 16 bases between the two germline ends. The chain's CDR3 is CASSPLAEGRTEAFF. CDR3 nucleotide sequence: TGTGCCAGCAGCCCCCTGGCGGAGGGGCGCACTGAAGCTTTCTTT.